These 17 T cell receptor beta chains originate from one sample sequenced in a study of T cells after yellow fever vaccination. A single record per CDR3 protein comes from TCRdb applying MiXCR to the 5' RACE reads. The data hold 300,000 to 400,000 distinct CDR3 sequences, with around 12% observed a single time. The specimen was CD4+ T cells sorted from PBMCs, collected 15 days after the yellow fever booster vaccination. These receptor sequences come from a man aged 18 to 30 who received the YFV17D yellow fever vaccine.

The rearrangement joins TRBV20-1 to TRBJ2-3; a possible D gene is TRBD2 (7 bases). The germline CDR1 and CDR2 sequences are DFQATT and SNEGSKA (reference sequence). Trimming pared 2 bases from V and 4 bases from J, leaving 10 bases between. This CDR3 region has 13 residues. The chain's CDR3 is CSARRGAPDTQYF. CDR3 sequence (DNA): TGCAGTGCTAGACGGGGGGCCCCAGATACGCAGTATTTT.

This chain connects TRBV20-1 to TRBJ2-3; D is undetermined. The CDR3 length is 13 residues. V dropped 3 bases and J dropped 0 bases, with 7 bases sitting between them. Germline V CDR1 and CDR2: DFQATT, SNEGSKA (reference sequence). CDR3 loop: CSARAASTDTQYF. The CDR3, as DNA: TGCAGTGCTAGGGCGGCTAGCACAGATACGCAGTATTTT.

Only a few counts were recorded for this clonotype. V and J are TRBV12-3 or TRBV12-4 and TRBJ1-1, with a weak D call TRBD1 (5 bases). This CDR3 is built from 15 residues. V was shortened by 6 bases and J by 0 bases, with 14 bases between the two germline ends. The CDR3 coding sequence is TGTGCCAGCAGCAATGCTGGCAGGGTGAACACTGAAGCTTTCTTT. The encoded protein is CASSNAGRVNTEAFF.

This clonotype occurred a few times. The V and J genes are TRBV5-4 and TRBJ1-2; no definite D call. The CDR3 totals 12 residues. The germline gives CDR1 SGHNT, CDR2 YYREEE (reference sequence). The CDR3 here is CCAASSAGGYTF. The CDR3 nucleotides are TGTTGTGCAGCTTCCTCGGCAGGCGGCTACACCTTC.

This clonotype was picked up a small number of times. The chain combines TRBV6-2 or TRBV6-3 with TRBJ1-2; 12 bases fit TRBD1. The trim removed 6 bases at V and 7 bases at J, leaving 3 bases unmatched. Germline V gene lookup returns CDR1 MNHEY and CDR2 SVGEGT. CDR3 length: 13 amino acids. This CDR3 reads CASSRDRGLGYTF. Here the CDR3 DNA reads TGTGCCAGCAGCCGGGACAGGGGGCTTGGCTACACCTTC.

This chain joins TRBV6-6 and TRBJ2-5; D remains ambiguous. Per the germline V gene, CDR1 is MNHNY and CDR2 is SVGAGI (reference sequence). Trimming took off 11 bases at V and 1 base at J, with 11 bases between the two ends. This CDR3 is 12 amino acids long. The CDR3 loop is CAHSASQETQYF. The CDR3 DNA sequence: TGTGCCCATTCGGCCAGCCAAGAGACCCAGTACTTC.

The table lists this clonotype with a few counts. The chain couples TRBV7-2 to TRBJ2-5; D may be TRBD2 (6 bases). Trimming cost V 2 bases and J 8 bases, with 12 bases left between them. The V gene's germline CDR1 is SGHTA and CDR2 FQGNSA. This CDR3 is built from 13 residues. In DNA, the CDR3 is TGTGCCAGCAGCTTACTCCCAGCGGGTACCCAGTACTTC. Its protein product is CASSLLPAGTQYF.

This clonotype showed up just a few times. The chain has TRBV11-2 and TRBJ2-2, with D perhaps being TRBD1 or TRBD2 (5 bases each). Looked up from germline, CDR1 is SGHAT and CDR2 is FQNNGV. The CDR3 spans 15 residues. V lost 2 bases to trimming and J lost 5 bases, with 12 bases between them. CDR3 nucleotide sequence: TGTGCCAGCAGCTTAAATCACGGGGCAACCGGGGAGCTGTTTTTT. This sequence encodes CASSLNHGATGELFF.

There are a few counts of this clonotype. As DNA, the CDR3 is TGTGCCAGCAGCGCACACCAGAACCCCGCCACCACAGATACGCAGTATTTT. It codes for CASSAHQNPATTDTQYF. The chain combines TRBV9 with TRBJ2-3; D not certain. In germline, CDR1 is SGDLS, CDR2 YYNGEE. CDR3 length: 17 amino acids. With 3 bases removed from V and 2 bases from J, the gap between germline ends came to 19 bases.

This chain uses TRBV12-3 or TRBV12-4 with TRBJ2-2; no reliable D call. The CDR3 is made up of 14 amino acids. Trimming shortened V by 3 bases and J by 4 bases, and 9 bases separated the two germline ends. CDR3 DNA sequence: TGTGCCAGCAGTTTGGATGATCTCACCGGGGAGCTGTTTTTT. Translation: CASSLDDLTGELFF.

V and J are TRBV7-3 and TRBJ2-7, with TRBD2 matching over 8 bases. The CDR3 contains 13 residues. The ends lost 5 bases at V and 5 bases at J; junction bases unmatched: 5. CDR1 and CDR2 (germline): SGHTA, FQGTGA. CDR3 sequence (DNA): TGTGCCAGCAGCCCCGGGGGGGCCAACGAGCAGTACTTC. Translating it yields CASSPGGANEQYF.

The chain couples TRBV6-2 or TRBV6-3 to TRBJ2-7; D tentatively reads TRBD1 or TRBD2 (6 bases each). Germline V gives CDR1 MNHEY, CDR2 SVGEGT. V was clipped by 2 bases and J by 2 bases, with 19 bases between them. The CDR3 consists of 17 residues. DNA for the CDR3: TGTGCCAGCAGTTACGGAGGGGGAGGCAGGCGACCCTACGAGCAGTACGTC. Its protein product is CASSYGGGGRRPYEQYV.

The rearrangement uses TRBV5-6 and TRBJ1-6, with a possible D match to TRBD1 (6 bases). This CDR3 has 13 residues. Deletions cut 1 base from V and 7 bases from J, with 6 bases between. CDR1 SGHDT and CDR2 YYEEEE come from the germline V gene. CDR3 in DNA: TGTGCCAGCAGCTTGAGGGGGAATTCACCCCTCCACTTT. Its protein product is CASSLRGNSPLHF.

The chain has TRBV6-1 and TRBJ2-5; D is possibly TRBD2 (5 bases). There are 16 residues in the CDR3. Germline V CDR1 and CDR2: MNHNS, SASEGT. With 3 bases removed from V and 3 bases from J, the gap between germline ends came to 17 bases. The CDR3, as DNA: TGTGCCAGCAGTGAGAGGGATGGCAGCGCAAAAGAGACCCAGTACTTC. This translates into CASSERDGSAKETQYF.

This clonotype has ten or more counts. The genes are TRBV5-1 and TRBJ2-5, with no clear D. The CDR3 is 15 residues long. CDR1 SGHRS and CDR2 YFSETQ come from the germline V gene. With 4 bases removed from V and 0 bases from J, the gap between germline ends came to 13 bases. The CDR3 DNA reads as TGCGCCAGCAGCCGCGACCAGACACACCAAGAGACCCAGTACTTC. Its translation is CASSRDQTHQETQYF.

The V and J genes are TRBV7-2 and TRBJ2-1; D may correspond to TRBD1 or TRBD2 (7 bases each). V was trimmed by 1 base and J by 5 bases, leaving 12 bases between them. The CDR3 is 15 residues long. CDR1 is SGHTA, CDR2 FQGNSA, per germline. In DNA, the CDR3 is TGTGCCAGCAGCTTAGTCAGGGGGGGCAACAATGAGCAGTTCTTC. Protein sequence: CASSLVRGGNNEQFF.

The V call is TRBV5-1, the J call TRBJ1-2, with 7 bases that match TRBD1. Trimming at V came to 9 bases and at J to 6 bases, leaving 11 bases not matched to a gene. The CDR3 is 13 residues long. The germline gives CDR1 SGHRS, CDR2 YFSETQ. CDR3 residues: CATGDSEFDGYTF. The CDR3 DNA reads TGCGCCACCGGGGACAGTGAATTTGATGGCTACACCTTC.